These 13 T cell receptor beta chains originate from one sample sequenced in a study of OX40 agonist ivuxolimab in advanced cancers. Data came from immunoSEQ multiplex PCR; TCRdb stores just in-frame clones and leaves some out. The sample includes over 85,000 clones, about 86% seen only once; the top ten take around 5.5%. This sample comprised CD4+ or CD8+ T cells sorted from blood, obtained in a trial of the OX40 agonist ivuxolimab. These receptors came from an adult with an advanced solid tumor such as melanoma, head and neck, liver or kidney cancer.

The rearrangement uses TRBV5-1 and TRBJ2-7; D gene uncertain. Germline V gene sequence: CDR1 SGHRS, CDR2 YFSETQ. V shed 0 bases and J shed 1 base, with 8 bases lying between them. CDR3 length: 14 amino acids. The CDR3 region has the DNA TGCGCCAGCAGCTTGGTTTCAGGATCCTACGAGCAGTACTTC. It codes for CASSLVSGSYEQYF. The complete variable domain, with remaining parts taken from reference TRBV5-1 and TRBJ2-7, reads KAGVTQTPRYLIKTRGQQVTLSCSPISGHRSVSWYQQTPGQGLQFLFEYFSETQRNKGNFPGRFSGRQFSNSRSEMNVSTLELGDSALYLCASSLVSGSYEQYFGPGTRLTVT.

Remarks on this clone: The sample has other DNA sequences that encode this CDR3 too. V and J are TRBV30 and TRBJ2-5; tentative D call: TRBD1 (6 bases). The DNA end is more similar to TRBJ2-7, so the J call may be wrong. The CDR3 runs 12 residues. The germline gives CDR1 GTSNPN, CDR2 SVGIG (reference sequence). The CDR3 protein is CAWRQGSYEQYF. In DNA form, the CDR3 reads TGTGCCTGGAGACAGGGATCCTACGAGCAGTACTTC.

The chain carries TRBV5-1 and TRBJ1-4; tentatively, D is TRBD1 (5 bases). The CDR3 is 17 amino acids. Germline lookup yields CDR1 SGHRS and CDR2 YFSETQ. V lost 0 bases, J lost 4 bases, and 16 bases lay in between. The CDR3 sequence: CASSLDSPGPINEKLFF. The CDR3 bases are TGCGCCAGCAGCTTGGACTCCCCGGGACCGATTAATGAAAAACTGTTTTTT.

The chain carries TRBV25-1 and TRBJ1-6, with D possibly being TRBD1 (5 bases). V dropped 5 bases and J dropped 0 bases, with 14 bases sitting between them. There are 17 residues in the CDR3. CDR1 is MGHDK and CDR2 is SYGVNS in the germline V gene. CDR3 nucleotide sequence: TGTGCCAGCAGTCCCCCAGGGCCGAGCTCCTATAATTCACCCCTCCACTTT. Protein: CASSPPGPSSYNSPLHF.

The CDR3 sequence: CATWGQGRNTEAFF. The CDR3 DNA is TGTGCCACCTGGGGACAGGGTAGGAACACTGAAGCTTTCTTT. This chain links TRBV10-3 with TRBJ1-1, with TRBD1 identical over 9 bases. The CDR3 covers 14 residues. V was clipped by 10 bases and J by 1 base; unmatched bases: 7. CDR1 and CDR2 (germline): ENHRY, SYGVKD.

This clone showed up just a few times. V is TRBV18 and J is TRBJ2-7; 12 nucleotides line up with TRBD1. V lost 5 bases and J lost 2; bases outside the gene matches: 16. The CDR3 is 19 amino acids. CDR1 is KGHSH, CDR2 LQKENI, per germline. CDR3: CASSEAGQGASISPYEQYF. The CDR3 DNA reads as TGTGCCAGCTCAGAAGCGGGACAGGGGGCGAGTATTTCGCCCTACGAGCAGTACTTC. Full variable domain (rest looked up from reference TRBV18 and TRBJ2-7): NAGVMQNPRHLVRRRGQEARLRCSPMKGHSHVYWYRQLPEEGLKFMVYLQKENIIDESGMPKERFSAEFPKEGPSILRIQQVVRGDSAAYFCASSEAGQGASISPYEQYFGPGTRLTVT.

This clone was counted a few times. This sequence joins TRBV5-6 and TRBJ1-2; TRBD1 aligns across 8 bases. Germline CDR1 and CDR2: SGHDT and YYEEEE. J was trimmed by 8 bases and V by 3 bases; bases with no gene match: 9. The CDR3 is 14 residues long. The CDR3 sequence is CASSWGQVLGGYTF. In nucleotides, the CDR3 is TGTGCCAGCAGCTGGGGACAGGTCCTCGGAGGCTACACCTTC.

The chain links TRBV7-3 to TRBJ1-6; possibly TRBD1 for D (5 bases). Germline-derived CDR1 and CDR2 are SGHTA and FQGTGA. The CDR3 totals 18 residues. The V gene lost 5 bases and the J gene lost 0 bases, with 17 bases spanning the gap. The CDR3 here is CASSNPTDLSSYNSPLHF. The CDR3, as DNA: TGTGCCAGCAGCAACCCGACAGACCTGAGCTCCTATAATTCACCCCTCCACTTT.

This chain joins TRBV4-3 and TRBJ2-7; 14 bases agree with TRBD2. The CDR3 runs to 17 residues. The J segment lost 4 bases and the V segment lost 0 bases, leaving 5 bases of the junction unmatched. The germline V gene encodes CDR1 LGHNA and CDR2 YSLEER. The CDR3 region has the DNA TGCGCCAGCAGCCAAGATACCTGGACTAGCGGGAGGTACGAGCAGTACTTC. Protein: CASSQDTWTSGRYEQYF.

J is TRBJ1-1 and V is TRBV27; D gene uncertain. CDR1 is MNHEY and CDR2 is SMNVEV in the germline V gene (reference sequence). The CDR3 consists of 15 residues. V was clipped by 3 bases and J by 1 base, with 12 bases between them. CDR3 amino acids: CASSFSLPGNTEAFF. The CDR3 DNA is TGTGCCAGCAGTTTTTCTTTACCGGGGAACACTGAAGCTTTCTTT.

The J gene is TRBJ2-3, the V gene TRBV11-3; D might be TRBD1 (5 bases). From germline, CDR1 is SGHNT and CDR2 YENEEA. The CDR3 loop spans 14 amino acids. Trimming shortened V by 4 bases and J by 2 bases, and 10 bases separated the two germline ends. The CDR3 region has the DNA TGTGCCAGCAGCTCTGGACACATCACAGATACGCAGTATTTT. Translated: CASSSGHITDTQYF. Using reference TRBV11-3 and TRBJ2-3 for the parts outside the CDR3, the full variable domain is EAGVVQSPRYKIIEKKQPVAFWCNPISGHNTLYWYLQNLGQGPELLIRYENEEAVDDSQLPKDRFSAERLKGVDSTLKIQPAELGDSAVYLCASSSGHITDTQYFGPGTRLTVL.

The chain employs TRBV5-1 and TRBJ2-3, with TRBD1 identical over 10 bases. The CDR3 covers 16 residues. The trim removed 6 bases at V and 7 bases at J, leaving 14 bases unmatched. CDR1 and CDR2 (germline): SGHRS, YFSETQ. The CDR3 region is CASTSSPDRGRNTQYF. In DNA form, the CDR3 reads TGCGCCAGCACCTCCTCGCCTGACAGGGGGCGCAATACGCAGTATTTT.

This chain uses TRBV7-3 with TRBJ1-2, with a possible D match to TRBD1 (5 bases). The CDR3 runs to 15 residues. Trimming cost V 1 base and J 8 bases, with 17 bases left between them. The V gene's germline CDR1 is SGHTA and CDR2 FQGTGA. The DNA of the CDR3 is TGTGCCAGCAGCTTAAACCCCGGGACGGATGGGGGCTACACCTTC. Its protein is CASSLNPGTDGGYTF.